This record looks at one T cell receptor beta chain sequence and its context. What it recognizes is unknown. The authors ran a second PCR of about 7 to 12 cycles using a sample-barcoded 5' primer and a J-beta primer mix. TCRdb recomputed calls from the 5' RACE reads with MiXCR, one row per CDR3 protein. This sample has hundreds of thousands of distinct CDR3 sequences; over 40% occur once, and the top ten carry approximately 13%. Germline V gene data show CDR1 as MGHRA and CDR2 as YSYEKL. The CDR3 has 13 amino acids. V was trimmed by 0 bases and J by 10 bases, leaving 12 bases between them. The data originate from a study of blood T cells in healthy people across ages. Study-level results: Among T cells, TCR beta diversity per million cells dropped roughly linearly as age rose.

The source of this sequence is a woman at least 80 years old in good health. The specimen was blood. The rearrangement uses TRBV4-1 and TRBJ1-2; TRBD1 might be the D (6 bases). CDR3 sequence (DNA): TGCGCCAGCAGCCAAGAGACGGACAGCTACTACACCTTC. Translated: CASSQETDSYYTF.